Following are 6 T cell receptor beta chains from one sample sequenced in a study of cytomegalovirus exposure and HLA in healthy donors. The PCR contained 60 Vbeta and 13 Jbeta primers. The method was immunoSEQ multiplex PCR; TCRdb's version includes in-frame clones alone and lacks a portion of them. The sample holds some 200,000 clones, around four fifths seen once. The sequencing input was PBMCs. The receptors shown here come from a female donor in good health and CMV-seronegative.

The V gene is TRBV6-4, the J gene TRBJ2-1; 10 nucleotides agree with TRBD2. CDR3 length equals 14 residues. The V gene's germline CDR1 is MRHNA and CDR2 SNTAGT. Germline trimming cut 4 bases from V and 6 bases from J; bases unmatched to any gene: 3. The CDR3 nucleotides are TGTGCCAGCAGTGTCAGCGGGGGGGGCAATGAGCAGTTCTTC. This sequence encodes CASSVSGGGNEQFF.

The rearrangement uses TRBV7-6 and TRBJ1-1; D perhaps matches TRBD1 (5 bases). The CDR3 has 14 amino acids. In germline, CDR1 is SGHVS, CDR2 FNYEAQ. Trimming stripped 4 bases from V and 6 bases from J, with 15 bases between. The CDR3 nucleotides are TGTGCCAGCAGCTCTACTATCGGGGGACCTGAAGCTTTCTTT. Protein: CASSSTIGGPEAFF.

The chain employs TRBV5-1 and TRBJ1-2; TRBD1 matches 10 bases. From germline, CDR1 is SGHRS and CDR2 YFSETQ. The CDR3 runs to 14 residues. Trimming at V came to 6 bases and at J to 8 bases, leaving 10 bases not matched to a gene. CDR3 protein: CASTSSTGGNGYTF. The CDR3 DNA follows: TGCGCCAGCACCTCATCGACAGGGGGCAACGGCTACACCTTC.

This clone was picked up one time. V usage is TRBV6-6 and J usage is TRBJ2-7; 10 bases are a match to TRBD2. V lost 8 bases and J lost 0; bases outside the gene matches: 7. Germline values: CDR1 MNHNY, CDR2 SVGAGI (reference sequence). The CDR3 loop spans 15 amino acids. The CDR3 DNA sequence: TGTGCCAGCCAAAGTCGGACTAGCGGCTCCTACGAGCAGTACTTC. Its protein product is CASQSRTSGSYEQYF.

This chain uses TRBV5-4 with TRBJ1-2; 7 bases agree with TRBD1. This CDR3 has 16 amino acids. Germline-derived CDR1 and CDR2 are SGHNT and YYREEE (reference sequence). Trimming removed 3 bases from V and 0 bases from J; junction bases left unmatched: 8. CDR3 DNA: TGTGCCAGCAGCTCCGGACAGGTCCGCGCTAACTATGGCTACACCTTC. Residues: CASSSGQVRANYGYTF.

J is TRBJ2-7 and V is TRBV28, with 8 bases aligning to TRBD1. CDR1 is MDHEN and CDR2 is SYDVKM in the germline V gene. The CDR3 is made up of 14 amino acids. CDR3 protein: CATQGAGEAYEQYF. Written as DNA, the CDR3 is TGTGCGACCCAGGGGGCAGGGGAAGCCTACGAGCAGTACTTC.